The text below deals with one T cell receptor beta chain. The CDR3 consists of 18 residues. Germline CDR1 reads SGHVS; CDR2 reads FQNEAQ. The V gene lost 5 bases and the J gene lost 0 bases, with 20 bases spanning the gap. This specimen belongs to a study of blood T cell repertoires in COVID-19. Self-reported history from a screening survey and questionnaire set each donor's cohort. Method: immunoSEQ multiplex PCR; TCRdb's copy keeps in-frame clones and lacks some. The sample includes some 200,000 clones, 75% to 85% seen only once; the top ten take about 12%. The source is a man between 40 and 49 years old who had recovered from COVID-19. The rearrangement links TRBV7-8 to TRBJ1-5; possibly TRBD1 for D (5 bases). Sequencing was carried out using PBMCs or T cells enriched from blood (not recorded which). CDR3 amino acids: CASSRTQDSFYSNQPQHF. The DNA for the CDR3 is TGTGCCAGCAGCCGGACGCAAGACAGCTTTTATAGCAATCAGCCCCAGCATTTT. Full variable domain (outside the CDR3, taken from reference TRBV7-8 and TRBJ1-5): GAGVSQSPRYKVAKRGQDVALRCDPISGHVSLFWYQQALGQGPEFLTYFQNEAQLDKSGLPSDRFFAERPEGSVSTLKIQRTQQEDSAVYLCASSRTQDSFYSNQPQHFGDGTRLSIL.